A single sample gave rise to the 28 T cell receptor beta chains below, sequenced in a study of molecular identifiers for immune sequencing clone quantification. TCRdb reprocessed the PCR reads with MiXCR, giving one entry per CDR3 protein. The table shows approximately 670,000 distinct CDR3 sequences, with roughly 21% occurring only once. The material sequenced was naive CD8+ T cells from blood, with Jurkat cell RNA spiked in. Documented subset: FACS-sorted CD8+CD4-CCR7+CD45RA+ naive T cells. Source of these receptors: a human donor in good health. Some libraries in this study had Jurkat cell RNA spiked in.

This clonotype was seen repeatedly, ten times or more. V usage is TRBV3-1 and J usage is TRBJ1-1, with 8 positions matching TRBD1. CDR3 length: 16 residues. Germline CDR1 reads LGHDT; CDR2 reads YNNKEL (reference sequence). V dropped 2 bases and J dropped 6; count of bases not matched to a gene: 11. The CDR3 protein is CASSQLAGQGISEAFF. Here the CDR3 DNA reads TGTGCCAGCAGCCAACTGGCCGGACAGGGAATATCTGAAGCTTTCTTT.

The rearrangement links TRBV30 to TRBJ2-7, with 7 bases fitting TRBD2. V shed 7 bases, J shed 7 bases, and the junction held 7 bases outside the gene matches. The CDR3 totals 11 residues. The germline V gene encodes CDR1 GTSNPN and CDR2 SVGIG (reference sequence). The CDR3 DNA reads TGTGCCTCCGGGACTACCGGGGAGCAGTACTTC. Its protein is CASGTTGEQYF.

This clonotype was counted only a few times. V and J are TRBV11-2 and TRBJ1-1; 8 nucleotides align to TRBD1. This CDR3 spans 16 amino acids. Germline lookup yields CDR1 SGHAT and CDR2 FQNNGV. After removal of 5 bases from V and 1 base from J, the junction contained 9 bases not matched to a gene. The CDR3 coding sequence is TGTGCCAGCAGCCCCTACCAGGGGGCCGGGAACACTGAAGCTTTCTTT. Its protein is CASSPYQGAGNTEAFF. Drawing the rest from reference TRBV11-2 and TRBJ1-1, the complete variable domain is EAGVAQSPRYKIIEKRQSVAFWCNPISGHATLYWYQQILGQGPKLLIQFQNNGVVDDSQLPKDRFSAERLKGVDSTLKIQPAKLEDSAVYLCASSPYQGAGNTEAFFGQGTRLTVV.

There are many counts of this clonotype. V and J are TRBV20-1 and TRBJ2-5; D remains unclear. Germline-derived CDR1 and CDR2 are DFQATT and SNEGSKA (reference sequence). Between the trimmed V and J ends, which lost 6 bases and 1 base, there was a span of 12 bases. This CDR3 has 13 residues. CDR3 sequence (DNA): TGCAGTGCCGCCCCGGTACCCCAAGAGACCCAGTACTTC. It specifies CSAAPVPQETQYF.

CDR3 DNA: TGTGCCAGCAGTTTTGAGGAGATTAACACTGAAGCTTTCTTT. This codes for CASSFEEINTEAFF. V usage is TRBV12-3 or TRBV12-4 and J usage is TRBJ1-1; D gene unclear. V lost 3 bases and J lost 2, with 10 bases in between. The CDR3 is 14 amino acids.

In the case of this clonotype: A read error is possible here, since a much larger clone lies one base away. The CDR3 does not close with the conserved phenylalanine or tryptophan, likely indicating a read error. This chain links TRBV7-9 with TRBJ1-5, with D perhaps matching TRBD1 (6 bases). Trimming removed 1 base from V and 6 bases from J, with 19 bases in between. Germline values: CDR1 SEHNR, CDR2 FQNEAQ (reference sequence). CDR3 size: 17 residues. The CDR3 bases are TGTGCCAGCAGCTTAGTAGTTACTGGGGGGGCTGGTCAGCCCCAGCATCTT. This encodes CASSLVVTGGAGQPQHL.

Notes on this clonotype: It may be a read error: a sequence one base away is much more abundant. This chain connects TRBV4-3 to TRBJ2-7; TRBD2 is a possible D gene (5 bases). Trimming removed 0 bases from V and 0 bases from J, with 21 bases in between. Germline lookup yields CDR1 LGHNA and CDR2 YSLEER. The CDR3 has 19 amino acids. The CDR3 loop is CASSQDAPTGIGSSYEQYF. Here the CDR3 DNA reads TGCGCCAGCAGCCAAGATGCCCCGACCGGGATAGGTAGCTCCTACGAGCAGTACTTC.

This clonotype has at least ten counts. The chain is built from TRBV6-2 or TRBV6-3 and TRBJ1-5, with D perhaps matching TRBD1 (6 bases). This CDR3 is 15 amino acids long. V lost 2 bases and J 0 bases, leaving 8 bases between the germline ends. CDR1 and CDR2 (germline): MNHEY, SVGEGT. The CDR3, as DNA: TGTGCCAGCAGTTACAGGGGGTATAGCAATCAGCCCCAGCATTTT. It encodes CASSYRGYSNQPQHF.

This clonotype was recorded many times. CDR3 residues: CASSITGDTQYF. As DNA, the CDR3 is TGTGCCAGCAGCATTACAGGAGATACGCAGTATTTT. The V and J genes are TRBV11-2 and TRBJ2-3, with TRBD1 as a possible D gene (5 bases). The CDR3 loop spans 12 amino acids. The germline CDR1 and CDR2 sequences are SGHAT and FQNNGV. Deletions cut 5 bases from V and 5 bases from J, with 8 bases between.

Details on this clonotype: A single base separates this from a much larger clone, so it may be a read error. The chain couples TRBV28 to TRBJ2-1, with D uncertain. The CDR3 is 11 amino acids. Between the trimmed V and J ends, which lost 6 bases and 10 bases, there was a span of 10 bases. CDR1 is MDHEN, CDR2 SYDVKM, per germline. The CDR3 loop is CASRTFLEQFF. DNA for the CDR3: TGTGCCAGCAGGACTTTCCTGGAGCAGTTCTTC.

CDR3 sequence (DNA): TGTGCCAGCAGTTACGGACAGGGGGCAGCCGAGCAGTACTTC. It specifies CASSYGQGAAEQYF. V and J are TRBV27 and TRBJ2-7; 11 bases map to TRBD1. CDR1 is MNHEY and CDR2 is SMNVEV in the germline V gene (reference sequence). The CDR3 sequence is 14 residues long. The V gene end was trimmed by 4 bases and the J gene end by 6 bases; junction bases not matched to a gene: 5.

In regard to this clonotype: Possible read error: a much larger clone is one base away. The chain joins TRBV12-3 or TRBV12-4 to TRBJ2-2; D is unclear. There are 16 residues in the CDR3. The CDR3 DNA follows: TGTGTCAGCAGGTCGACAAGTAACGCGAACACCGGGGAGCTGTTTTTT. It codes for CVSRSTSNANTGELFF.

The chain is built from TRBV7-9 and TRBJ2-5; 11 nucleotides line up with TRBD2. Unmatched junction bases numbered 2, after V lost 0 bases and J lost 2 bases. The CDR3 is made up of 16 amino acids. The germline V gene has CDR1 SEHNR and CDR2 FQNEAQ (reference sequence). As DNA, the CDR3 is TGTGCCAGCAGCTTAGCGAGGACTAGCGGGCAAGAGACCCAGTACTTC. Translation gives CASSLARTSGQETQYF.

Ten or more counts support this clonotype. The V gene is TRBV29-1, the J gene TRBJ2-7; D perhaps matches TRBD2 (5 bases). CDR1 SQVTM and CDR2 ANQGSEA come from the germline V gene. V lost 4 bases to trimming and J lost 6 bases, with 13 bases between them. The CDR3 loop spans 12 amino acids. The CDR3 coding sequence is TGCAGCGTTGTCTTTGAGGGTTCCGAGCAGTACTTC. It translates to CSVVFEGSEQYF.

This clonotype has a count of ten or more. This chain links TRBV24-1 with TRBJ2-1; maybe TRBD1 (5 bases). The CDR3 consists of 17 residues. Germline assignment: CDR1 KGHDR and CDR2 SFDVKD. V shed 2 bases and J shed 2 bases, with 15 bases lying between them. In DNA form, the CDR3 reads TGTGCCACCAGTGATTACCCGGTGGGGCATGCCTACAATGAGCAGTTCTTC. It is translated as CATSDYPVGHAYNEQFF.

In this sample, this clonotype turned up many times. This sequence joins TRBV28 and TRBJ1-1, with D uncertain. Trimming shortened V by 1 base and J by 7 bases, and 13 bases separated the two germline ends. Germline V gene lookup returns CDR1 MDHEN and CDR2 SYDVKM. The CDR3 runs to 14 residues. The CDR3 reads CASSLYNTVLEAFF. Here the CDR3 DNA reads TGTGCCAGCAGTTTATACAATACGGTTCTTGAAGCTTTCTTT.

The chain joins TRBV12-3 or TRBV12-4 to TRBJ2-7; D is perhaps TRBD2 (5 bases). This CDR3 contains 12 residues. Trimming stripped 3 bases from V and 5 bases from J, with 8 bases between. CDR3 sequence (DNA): TGTGCCAGCAGTTTTTACGGGAACGAGCAGTACTTC. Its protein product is CASSFYGNEQYF.

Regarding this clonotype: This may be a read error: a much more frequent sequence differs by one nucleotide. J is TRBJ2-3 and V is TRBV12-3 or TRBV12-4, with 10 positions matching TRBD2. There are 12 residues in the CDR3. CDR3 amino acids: CASSPSGGETHF. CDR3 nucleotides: TGTGCCAGCAGTCCCAGCGGGGGGGAAACCCATTTT.

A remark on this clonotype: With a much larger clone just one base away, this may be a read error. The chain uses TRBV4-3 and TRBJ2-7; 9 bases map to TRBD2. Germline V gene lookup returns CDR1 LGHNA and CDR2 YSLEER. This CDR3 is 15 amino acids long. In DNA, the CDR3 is TGCGCCAGCAGCCCTCGGACTAGCGAGCTTTACGAGCGGTACTTC. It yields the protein CASSPRTSELYERYF.

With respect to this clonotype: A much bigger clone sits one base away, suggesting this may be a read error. CDR3 bases: TGCGCCAGCAGCTCCTGGACAGGGGGCAATGAGCAGTTCTTC. Translating gives CASSSWTGGNEQFF. This sequence joins TRBV5-1 and TRBJ2-1; 10 positions match TRBD1. The germline V gene encodes CDR1 SGHRS and CDR2 YFSETQ. V shed 3 bases, J shed 6 bases, and the junction held 3 bases outside the gene matches. The CDR3 is made up of 14 amino acids. The variable domain in full, with the rest retrieved from reference TRBV5-1 and TRBJ2-1, is KAGVTQTPRYLIKTRGQQVTLSCSPISGHRSVSWYQQTPGQGLQFLFEYFSETQRNKGNFPGRFSGRQFSNSRSEMNVSTLELGDSALYLCASSSWTGGNEQFFGPGTRLTVL.

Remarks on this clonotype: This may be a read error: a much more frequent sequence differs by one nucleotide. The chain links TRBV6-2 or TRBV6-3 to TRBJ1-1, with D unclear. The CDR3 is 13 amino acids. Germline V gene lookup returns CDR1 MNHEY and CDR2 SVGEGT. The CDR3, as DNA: TGTGCCAGCACTTACCGTGAGTGGACTGAAGCTTCCTTT. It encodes CASTYREWTEASF.

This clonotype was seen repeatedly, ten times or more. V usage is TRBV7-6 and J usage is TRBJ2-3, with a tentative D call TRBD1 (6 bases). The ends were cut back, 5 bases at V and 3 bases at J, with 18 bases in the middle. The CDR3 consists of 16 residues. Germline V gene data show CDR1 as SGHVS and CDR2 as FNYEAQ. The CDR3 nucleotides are TGTGCCAGCAGCCCCCGTCTAACAAGGGGGACAGATACGCAGTATTTT. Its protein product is CASSPRLTRGTDTQYF.

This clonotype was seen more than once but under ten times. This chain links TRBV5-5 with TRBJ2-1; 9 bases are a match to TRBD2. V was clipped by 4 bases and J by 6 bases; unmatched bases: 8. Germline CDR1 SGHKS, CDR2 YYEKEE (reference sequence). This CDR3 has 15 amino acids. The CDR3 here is CASSLLAGDGNEQFF. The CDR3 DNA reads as TGTGCCAGCAGCCTATTAGCGGGAGACGGCAATGAGCAGTTCTTC. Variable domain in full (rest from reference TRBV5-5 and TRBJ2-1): DAGVTQSPTHLIKTRGQQVTLRCSPISGHKSVSWYQQVLGQGPQFIFQYYEKEERGRGNFPDRFSARQFPNYSSELNVNALLLGDSALYLCASSLLAGDGNEQFFGPGTRLTVL.

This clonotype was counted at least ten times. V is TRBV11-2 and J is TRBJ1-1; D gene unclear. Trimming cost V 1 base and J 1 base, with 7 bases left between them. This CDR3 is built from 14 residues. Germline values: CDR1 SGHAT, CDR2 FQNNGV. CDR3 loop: CASSLAVANTEAFF. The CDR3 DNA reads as TGTGCCAGCAGCTTAGCGGTAGCGAACACTGAAGCTTTCTTT.

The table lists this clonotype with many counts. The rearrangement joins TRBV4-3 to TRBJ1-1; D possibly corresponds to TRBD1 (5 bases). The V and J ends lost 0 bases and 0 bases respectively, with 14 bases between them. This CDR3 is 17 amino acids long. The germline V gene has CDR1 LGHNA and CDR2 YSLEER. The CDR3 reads CASSQEMAGNLNTEAFF. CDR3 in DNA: TGCGCCAGCAGCCAAGAGATGGCAGGGAACCTGAACACTGAAGCTTTCTTT.

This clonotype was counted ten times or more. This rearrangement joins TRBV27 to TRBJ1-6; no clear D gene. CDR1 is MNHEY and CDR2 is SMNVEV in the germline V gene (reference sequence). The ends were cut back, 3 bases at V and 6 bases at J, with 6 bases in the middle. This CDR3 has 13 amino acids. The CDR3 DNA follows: TGTGCCAGCAGTTTTCAATTTAATTCACCCCTCCACTTT. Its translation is CASSFQFNSPLHF.

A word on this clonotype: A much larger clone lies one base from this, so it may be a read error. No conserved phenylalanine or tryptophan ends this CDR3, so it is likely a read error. DNA of the CDR3: TGCAGTGCTAGACCAGCCCCTGGGACTATCCTCGAGCAGTACTAC. Translated, it gives CSARPAPGTILEQYY. The chain has TRBV20-1 and TRBJ2-7, with TRBD2 matching over 7 bases. CDR1 and CDR2 from the germline V gene are DFQATT and SNEGSKA (reference sequence). The CDR3 is 15 residues long. The V segment lost 2 bases and the J segment 6 bases; nucleotides outside the gene matches: 13.

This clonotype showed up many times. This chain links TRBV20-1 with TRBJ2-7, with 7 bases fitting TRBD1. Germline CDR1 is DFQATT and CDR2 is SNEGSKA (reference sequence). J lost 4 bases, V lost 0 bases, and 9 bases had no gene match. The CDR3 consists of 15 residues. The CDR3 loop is CSARDAGGTGYEQYF. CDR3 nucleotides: TGCAGTGCTAGAGATGCAGGGGGTACTGGTTACGAGCAGTACTTC.